This T cell receptor beta chain was captured in a study of Ad26.COV2.S vaccination and SARS-CoV-2 variants. The treatment denotes: approximately 18 received Ad26.COV2.S at low or high dose, single or two shots; about 5 received placebo; per-sample allocation not given. The study sampled participants on day 63 after the first vaccine or placebo injection. The CDR3 has 16 residues. Libraries were prepared by immunoSEQ multiplex PCR; TCRdb keeps only in-frame clonotypes and omits some of them. The sample lists around 340,000 clones; roughly 90% were seen once. Material: peripheral blood, obtained in a trial of Ad26.COV2.S vaccine versus placebo. This receptor was obtained from a person aged 18 to 65 who received the Ad26.COV2.S COVID-19 vaccine or a placebo. J is TRBJ2-7 and V is TRBV12-2; no check of the table's D call, TRBD1, against the DNA was made. TRBV12-2 is a pseudogene locus. The CDR3: CASRLPPGQEAYEQYF. The CDR3 DNA reads as TGTGCAAGTCGCTTACCCCCGGGACAGGAGGCCTACGAGCAGTACTTC.